This TCR beta chain emerged from a study of cytomegalovirus exposure and HLA in healthy donors (dated by TCRdb to about 2017). The study in broad terms: According to an earlier analysis of 587 of the donors, about 179 million T cells yielded 117 million unique TCR beta sequences and roughly 280 Gb of sequence data. Roughly 320 gigabases of sequencing data and 70 million to 100 million unique TCR sequences made up an early release that covered 500 to 700 HLA-typed donors. Of the roughly 400 genotyped donors, 75% to 85% were placed in the genetic ancestry cluster associated with self-reported Caucasian donors. The study aimed to test whether signatures of past pathogen exposure could be identified by cataloging public T cell receptors. Using immunosequencing, the study profiled T cell repertoires from about 610 subjects and related those repertoires to cytomegalovirus serostatus. In addition to the first cohort of 666 subjects, a separate validation cohort of 120 different subjects was used. To predict cytomegalovirus infection status, the study combined high-throughput TCR immunosequencing, statistical association of individual TCRs with disease status, and machine learning. To study patterns of TCR occurrence, a later analysis re-analyzed previously published TCR beta repertoires from several hundred donors and added high-resolution HLA genotyping. In the later analysis, no new phenotypic data were used to find candidate immune exposures; instead, reliance was placed on TCR beta sequences and their occurrence across donors. An earlier analysis of approximately 630 of the donors applied high-throughput TCR beta sequencing to assess whether each TCR beta V gene segment acted as functional or pseudogenic. Alongside the repertoire data, information on donor age, sex, ethnicity and CMV serostatus was compiled. Genome-wide SNP genotypes for about 65% of the roughly 670 donors were used in a later genetic analysis, which treated that subset as a discovery cohort. Every repertoire in the discovery cohort had been generated on one and the same sequencing platform. HLA typing included class I and class II loci at four-digit resolution. The number of donors typed differed by locus, with about 629-640 for A, B, C, DRB1 and DQB1, around 500 for DQA1, approximately 580 for DPA1, and approximately 470 for DPB1. Four or five DR-DQ haplotypes were handled as single units for association and clustering because linkage in the cohort was strong. Across roughly 420 genotyped donors of the cohort, an average of roughly 230,000 unique TCR beta nucleotide sequences per donor were sequenced, and approximately 17% of those sequences were non-productive. Here is what the overall study found, with its caveats: Specific HLA alleles were associated with 16,951 TCR beta sequences at a false discovery rate of 0.05 in a later analysis. A further reported finding was that TCR beta sequences accurately predicted the HLA-A and HLA-B alleles for most subjects in the first cohort. Roughly uniform sequencing depth across donors was assumed in presence/absence analyses, although this assumption may not hold. Because counts were too low, more than 15 rarely observed V segments, including chromosome 9 orphons, were left out of the earlier analysis of approximately 500 of the donors. Broadly in line with IMGT annotations, most TCR beta V segments showed up in productive rearrangements about 90% or about 30% of the time in an earlier analysis of several hundred of the donors. A later genetic analysis associated a missense DCLRE1C variant with V-gene and J-gene trimming of TCR beta chains, and an independent cohort replicated the association. The cohort was sequenced for TCR beta chains only, and without alpha or paired-chain data the features that could be detected were limited. A cluster of highly shared sequence variants was judged likely to be a technical artifact of the sequencing pipeline. A later genetic analysis reported fewer N-insertions in productive TCRs among donors in an Asian-associated ancestry cluster than the roughly 700-donor mean. HLA typing was unavailable for some donors at each locus, so association tests used only the typed subset. Assigning TCR associations to individual alleles was difficult when HLA alleles, especially DR and DQ, strongly co-occurred. Linkage disequilibrium might explain the correlated functional status among segregating V segments, but an unknown experimental factor could not be excluded. For the cohort, immune exposure information was limited to CMV serostatus. In a later analysis, HLA-associated TCR beta chains were found to be more clonally expanded and to have lower generation probabilities than equally common non-associated chains. According to a later analysis, parvovirus B19, influenza, CMV and Epstein-Barr virus appeared linked to several top co-occurrence clusters. A few of the identified cytomegalovirus-associated TCR beta chains were confirmed in vitro to be specific for cytomegalovirus antigens. Because the 87-base-pair reads could not distinguish some IMGT-functional V segments, including TRBV6-2 and TRBV6-3, those segments were excluded. The study gave a list of about 170 TCR beta chains associated with cytomegalovirus. According to a later analysis, most CMV-associated TCR beta chains appeared to be HLA-restricted, and the HLA associations seemed to be driven largely by CMV exposure. The classifier was reported to diagnose cytomegalovirus status with high specificity and sensitivity in both the original cohort and the validation cohort. According to a later analysis, TCR association rates differed among HLA loci, with DRB1 alleles showing the most associated TCRs and HLA-C alleles showing the fewest. Most TCR sequences were seen in very few donors, while some public TCRs were found in many individuals. It was suggested by the authors that the approach could potentially be generalized to other disease states and immunological phenotypes.

On this clone itself: Its antigen is still unknown. The sample holds no much larger clone one base away, and base qualities are not on file.

In total, roughly 670 healthy bone marrow donors made up the cohort. Cohort members were all nominally healthy when sampled, although unrecorded immune exposures were likely present. The donor tested CMV seronegative and was one of the 352 seronegative cohort members. Every donor gave a peripheral blood sample, and the peripheral blood mononuclear cells from that sample were used for TCR beta sequencing. Genomic DNA extraction from the blood cell samples was performed with the Qiagen DNeasy Blood Extraction Kit. The CDR3 runs 16 amino acids, cysteine and phenylalanine included. The CDR3 DNA has 48 bases and is translated from base 1. CDR1 and CDR2 (SGHKS, YYEKEE) derive from the germline V gene (reference sequence). For this chain, trimming is 2 bases at the V end and 2 bases at the J end, and the number of junction bases without a gene match is 5. To prepare the library, the immunoSEQ multiplex PCR assay was applied. The multiplex PCR relied on a mix of 60 forward primers for TCR Vbeta segments and 13 reverse primers for TCR Jbeta segments. A multiplex PCR assay on genomic DNA amplified the CDR3 region of rearranged TCR beta genes. Amplified TCR beta libraries were sequenced as 87-base-pair reads on the Illumina HiSeq System. Per the authors' processing: A later analysis counted about 82 million unique TCR beta chains across the 550 to 800 repertoires, and 10 million to 11 million of these chains were shared by at least two donors. Raw reads were error-corrected and collapsed into unique sequences with a nearest-neighbor algorithm that merged closely related sequences to remove PCR and sequencing errors. To assign V, D and J gene segments, CDR3 sequences were aligned to IMGT reference sequences. For a sequence to be retained, a match of at least six nucleotides was required to both a V gene segment and a J gene segment. A rearrangement was called productive if the CDR3 had no stop codons and remained in frame with V and J, and every other rearrangement was called non-productive. Following IMGT convention, CDR3 was defined as the stretch from the second conserved V-encoded cysteine up to the conserved J-encoded phenylalanine. Sequences without an unambiguous match to a single V gene segment were excluded from the earlier analysis of several hundred of the donors. In an earlier analysis of several hundred of the donors, V segments were called functional above 56.7% productive rearrangements and were called segregating when the between-donor standard deviation exceeded 5%. To diagnose cytomegalovirus status from the catalog of TCR beta chain sequences, a statistical classification framework was built. In a later analysis, V and J genes were assigned by comparing TCR nucleotide sequences against IMGT/GENE-DB human TR gene sequences. In a later analysis, CDR3 sequences and most-parsimonious VDJ recombination scenarios were assigned using the TCRdist pipeline. In a later analysis, each TCR beta chain was defined by its CDR3 amino acid sequence together with its V-gene family, and reads lacking a unique V-gene family were excluded. In a later analysis, 450 to 600 highly shared, low-generation-probability nucleotide sequences were removed to address suspected cross-contamination and a sequencing artifact. A later analysis calculated a clonal expansion index for each public chain from normalized within-repertoire ranks of inferred template counts. In a later analysis, generation probabilities were computed with a VDJ recombination model fitted to out-of-frame rearrangements, and the resulting probabilities were checked against IGoR. In a later analysis, hypergeometric tests were used to score TCR-TCR, TCR-HLA and TCR-CMV co-occurrence, with a repertoire-size bias correction applied to TCR pairs. False discovery rates were estimated in a later analysis by permuting HLA or CMV assignments 20 times. In a later analysis, co-occurring TCRs were grouped using DBSCAN, with TCRdist sequence similarity added in when clustering inside HLA-allele-positive subsets. For co-occurrence clustering, repertoires with fewer than 30,000 or more than 120,000 public chains were excluded, along with five repertoires with anomalous nucleotide sharing. Sourced from immuneACCESS, this table was stored by TCRdb with only in-frame sequences that have V and J called. A share of the clones is absent; for the studies checked, an unresolved V gene accounts for under half, and the remainder has no known explanation. That table furnishes V, J and clone size, whereas the DNA furnished D and trimming. For this sample there are 150,000 to 200,000 clones; 76% appear just once. About 3% of the sample belongs to the ten largest clones.

This TCR was sampled from a male donor in good health and CMV-seronegative. The chain was built from TRBV5-5 and TRBJ2-7; 12 bases in between match TRBD2. Sample: PBMCs. The base sequence is TGTGCCAGCAGCTTCATACTAGCGGGGGGCCCCTACGAGCAGTACTTC. Translated, this gives CASSFILAGGPYEQYF.